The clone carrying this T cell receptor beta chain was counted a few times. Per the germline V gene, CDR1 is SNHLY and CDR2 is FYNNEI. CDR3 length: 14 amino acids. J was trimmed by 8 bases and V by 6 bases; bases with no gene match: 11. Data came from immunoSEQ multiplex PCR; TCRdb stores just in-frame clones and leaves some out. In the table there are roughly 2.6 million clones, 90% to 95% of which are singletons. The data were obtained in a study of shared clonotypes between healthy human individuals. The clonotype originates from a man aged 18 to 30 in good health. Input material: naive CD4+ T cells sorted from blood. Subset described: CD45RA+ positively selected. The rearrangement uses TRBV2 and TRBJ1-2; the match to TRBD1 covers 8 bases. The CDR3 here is CASSSGQDFGGYTF. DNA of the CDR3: TGTGCCAGCAGCTCGGGACAGGATTTTGGAGGCTACACCTTC.